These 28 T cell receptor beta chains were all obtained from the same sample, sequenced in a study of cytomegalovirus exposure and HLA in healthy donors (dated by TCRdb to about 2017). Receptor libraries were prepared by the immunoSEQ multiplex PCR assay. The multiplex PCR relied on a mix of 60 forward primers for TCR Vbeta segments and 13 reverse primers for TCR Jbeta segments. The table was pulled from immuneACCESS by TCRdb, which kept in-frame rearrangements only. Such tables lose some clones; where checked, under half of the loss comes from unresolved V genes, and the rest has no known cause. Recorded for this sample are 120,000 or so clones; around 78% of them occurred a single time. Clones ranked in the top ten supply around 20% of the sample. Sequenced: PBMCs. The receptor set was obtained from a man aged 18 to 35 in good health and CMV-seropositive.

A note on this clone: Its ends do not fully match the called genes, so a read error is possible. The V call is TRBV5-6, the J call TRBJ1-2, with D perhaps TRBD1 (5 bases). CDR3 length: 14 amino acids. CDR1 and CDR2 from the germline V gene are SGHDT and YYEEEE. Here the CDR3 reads CAGSLGGGSYGYTF. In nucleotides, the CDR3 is TGTGCCGGCAGCTTGGGCGGGGGAAGCTATGGCTACACCTTC.

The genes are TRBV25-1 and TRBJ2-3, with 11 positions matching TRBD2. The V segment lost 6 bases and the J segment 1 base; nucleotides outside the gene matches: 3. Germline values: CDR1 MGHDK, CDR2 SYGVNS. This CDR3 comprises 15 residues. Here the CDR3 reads CASRGSGGGTDTQYF. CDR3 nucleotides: TGTGCCAGCAGGGGTAGCGGGGGGGGCACAGATACGCAGTATTTT.

The CDR3 spells CASSHPRTGENTYEQYF. The CDR3 bases are TGCGCCAGCAGCCACCCCAGGACAGGGGAGAACACCTACGAGCAGTACTTC. V is TRBV4-1 and J is TRBJ2-7; 9 nucleotides agree with TRBD1. CDR3 length: 17 amino acids. Germline trimming cut 3 bases from V and 2 bases from J; bases unmatched to any gene: 11. Germline loops: CDR1 MGHRA, CDR2 YSYEKL.

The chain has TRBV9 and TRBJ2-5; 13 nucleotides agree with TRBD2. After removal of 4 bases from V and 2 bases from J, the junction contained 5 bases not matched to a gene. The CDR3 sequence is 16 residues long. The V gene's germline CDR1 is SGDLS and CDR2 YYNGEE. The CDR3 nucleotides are TGTGCCAGCAGCCCGGGACTAGCGGGAATTCAAGAGACCCAGTACTTC. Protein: CASSPGLAGIQETQYF.

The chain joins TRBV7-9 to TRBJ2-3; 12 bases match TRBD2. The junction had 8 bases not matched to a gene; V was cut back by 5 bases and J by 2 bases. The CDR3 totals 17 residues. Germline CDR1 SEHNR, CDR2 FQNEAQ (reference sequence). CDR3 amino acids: CASSPSTSGGTTDTQYF. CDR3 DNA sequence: TGTGCCAGCAGCCCTTCGACTAGCGGGGGTACCACAGATACGCAGTATTTT.

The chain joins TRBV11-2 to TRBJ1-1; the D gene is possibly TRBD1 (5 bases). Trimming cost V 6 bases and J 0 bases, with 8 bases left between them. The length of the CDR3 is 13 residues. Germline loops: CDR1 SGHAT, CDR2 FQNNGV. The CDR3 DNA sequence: TGTGCCAGCAGACCGACAGTGAACACTGAAGCTTTCTTT. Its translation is CASRPTVNTEAFF. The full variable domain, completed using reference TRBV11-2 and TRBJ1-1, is EAGVAQSPRYKIIEKRQSVAFWCNPISGHATLYWYQQILGQGPKLLIQFQNNGVVDDSQLPKDRFSAERLKGVDSTLKIQPAKLEDSAVYLCASRPTVNTEAFFGQGTRLTVV.

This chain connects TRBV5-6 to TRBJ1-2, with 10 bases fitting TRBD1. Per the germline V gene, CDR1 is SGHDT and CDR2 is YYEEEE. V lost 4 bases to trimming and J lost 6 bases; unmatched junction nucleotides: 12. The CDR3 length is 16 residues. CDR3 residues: CASSTIRDRGNDGYTF. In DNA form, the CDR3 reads TGTGCCAGCAGCACCATCCGGGACAGGGGAAACGATGGCTACACCTTC.

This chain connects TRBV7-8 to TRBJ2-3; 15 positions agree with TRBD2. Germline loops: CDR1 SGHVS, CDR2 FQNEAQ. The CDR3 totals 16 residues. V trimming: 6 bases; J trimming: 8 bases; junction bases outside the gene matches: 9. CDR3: CASSSGTSGGMVTQYF. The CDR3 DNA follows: TGTGCCAGCAGTTCCGGGACTAGCGGGGGGATGGTTACGCAGTATTTT.

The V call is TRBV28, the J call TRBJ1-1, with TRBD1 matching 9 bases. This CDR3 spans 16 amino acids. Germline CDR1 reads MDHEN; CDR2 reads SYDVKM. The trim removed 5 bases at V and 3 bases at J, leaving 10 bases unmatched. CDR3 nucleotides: TGTGCCAGCAGTCGCCGGGGGACAGGGAAGTACACTGAAGCTTTCTTT. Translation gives CASSRRGTGKYTEAFF.

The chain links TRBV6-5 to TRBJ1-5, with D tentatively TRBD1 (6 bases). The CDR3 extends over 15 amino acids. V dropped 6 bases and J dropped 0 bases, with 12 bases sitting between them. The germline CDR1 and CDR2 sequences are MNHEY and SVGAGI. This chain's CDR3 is CASSFTGNSNQPQHF. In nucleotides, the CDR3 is TGTGCCAGCAGCTTTACAGGGAATAGCAATCAGCCCCAGCATTTT.

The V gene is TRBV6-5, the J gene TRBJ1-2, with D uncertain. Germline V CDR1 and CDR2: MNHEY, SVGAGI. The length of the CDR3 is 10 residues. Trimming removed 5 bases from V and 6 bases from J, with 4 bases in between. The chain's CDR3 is CASSEDGYTF. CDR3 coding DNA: TGTGCCAGCAGTGAGGATGGCTACACCTTC.

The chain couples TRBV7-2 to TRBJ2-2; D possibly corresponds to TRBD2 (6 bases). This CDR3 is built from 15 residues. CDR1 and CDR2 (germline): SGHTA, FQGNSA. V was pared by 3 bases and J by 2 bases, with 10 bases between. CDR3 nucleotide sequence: TGTGCCAGCAGCTTTTCCGGGGGTAACACCGGGGAGCTGTTTTTT. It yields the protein CASSFSGGNTGELFF.

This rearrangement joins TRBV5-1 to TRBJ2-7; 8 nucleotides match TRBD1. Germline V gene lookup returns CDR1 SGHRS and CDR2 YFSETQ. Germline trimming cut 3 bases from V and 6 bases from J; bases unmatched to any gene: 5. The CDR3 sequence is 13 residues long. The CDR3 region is CASSSGQVSEQYF. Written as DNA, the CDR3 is TGCGCCAGCAGCTCGGGACAGGTCAGCGAGCAGTACTTC.

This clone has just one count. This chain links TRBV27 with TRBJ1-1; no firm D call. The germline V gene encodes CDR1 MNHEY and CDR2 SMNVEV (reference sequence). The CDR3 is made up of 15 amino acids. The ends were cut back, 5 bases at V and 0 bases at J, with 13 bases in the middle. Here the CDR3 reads CASSNYPGMNTEAFF. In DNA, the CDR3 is TGTGCCAGCAGTAATTACCCGGGTATGAACACTGAAGCTTTCTTT.

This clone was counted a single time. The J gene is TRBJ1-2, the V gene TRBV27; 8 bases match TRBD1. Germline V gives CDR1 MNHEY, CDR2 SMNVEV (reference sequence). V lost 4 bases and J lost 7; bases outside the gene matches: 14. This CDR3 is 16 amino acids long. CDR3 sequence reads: CASSSSLGQGLSGYTF. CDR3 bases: TGTGCCAGCAGTTCCTCACTAGGACAGGGCCTCTCTGGCTACACCTTC.

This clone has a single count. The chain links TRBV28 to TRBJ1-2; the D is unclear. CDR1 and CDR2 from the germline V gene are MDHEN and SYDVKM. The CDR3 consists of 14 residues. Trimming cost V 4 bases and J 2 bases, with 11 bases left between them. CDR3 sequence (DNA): TGTGCCAGCAGTTATGTCGAGAGGAACTATGGCTACACCTTC. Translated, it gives CASSYVERNYGYTF.

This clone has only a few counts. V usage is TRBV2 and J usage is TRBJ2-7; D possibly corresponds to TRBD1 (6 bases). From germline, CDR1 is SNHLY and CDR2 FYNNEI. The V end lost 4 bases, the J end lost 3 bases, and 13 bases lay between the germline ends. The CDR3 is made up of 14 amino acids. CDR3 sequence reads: CASSAQGSGYEQYF. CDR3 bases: TGTGCCAGCAGTGCGCAGGGGTCCGGCTACGAGCAGTACTTC.

CDR3 in DNA: TGCGCCAGCAGCTTGCTTCAGGGAGGTAGTGGCTACACCTTC. Translating gives CASSLLQGGSGYTF. The V and J genes are TRBV5-1 and TRBJ1-2; D might be TRBD1 (5 bases). Between the trimmed V and J ends, which lost 1 base and 7 bases, there was a span of 14 bases. CDR1 and CDR2 from the germline V gene are SGHRS and YFSETQ. The CDR3 runs 14 residues.

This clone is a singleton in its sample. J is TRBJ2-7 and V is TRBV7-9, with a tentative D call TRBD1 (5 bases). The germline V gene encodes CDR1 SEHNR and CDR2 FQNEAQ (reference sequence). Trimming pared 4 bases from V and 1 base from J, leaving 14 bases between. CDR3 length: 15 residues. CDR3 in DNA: TGTGCCAGCAGCTCCGGACAAGCAACATCCTACGAGCAGTACTTC. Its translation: CASSSGQATSYEQYF.

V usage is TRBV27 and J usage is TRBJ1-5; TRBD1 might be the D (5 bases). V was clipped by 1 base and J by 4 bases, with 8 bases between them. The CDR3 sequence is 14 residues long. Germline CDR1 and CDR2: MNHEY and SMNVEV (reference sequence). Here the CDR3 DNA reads TGTGCCAGCAGTTTATTGGGGGGGAATCAGCCCCAGCATTTT. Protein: CASSLLGGNQPQHF.

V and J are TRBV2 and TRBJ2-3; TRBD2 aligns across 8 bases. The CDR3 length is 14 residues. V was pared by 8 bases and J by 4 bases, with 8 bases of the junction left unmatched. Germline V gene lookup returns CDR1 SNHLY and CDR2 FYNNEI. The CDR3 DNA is TGTGCCAGCGAGGGGCGGGGGGTTCCAGATACGCAGTATTTT. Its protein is CASEGRGVPDTQYF.

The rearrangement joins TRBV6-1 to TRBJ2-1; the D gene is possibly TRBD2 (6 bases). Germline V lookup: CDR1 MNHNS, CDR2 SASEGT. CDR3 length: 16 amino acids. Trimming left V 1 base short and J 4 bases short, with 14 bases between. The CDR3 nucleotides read TGTGCCAGCAGTGAAGGGATAGCGGCACTATACAATGAGCAGTTCTTC. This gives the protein CASSEGIAALYNEQFF.

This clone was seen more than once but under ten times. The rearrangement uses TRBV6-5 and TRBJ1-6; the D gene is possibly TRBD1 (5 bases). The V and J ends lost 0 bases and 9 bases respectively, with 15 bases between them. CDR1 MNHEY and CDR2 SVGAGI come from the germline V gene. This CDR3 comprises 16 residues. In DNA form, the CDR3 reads TGTGCCAGCAGTTACTCGAATCAGCAGGGAAGTTCACCCCTCCACTTT. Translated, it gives CASSYSNQQGSSPLHF.

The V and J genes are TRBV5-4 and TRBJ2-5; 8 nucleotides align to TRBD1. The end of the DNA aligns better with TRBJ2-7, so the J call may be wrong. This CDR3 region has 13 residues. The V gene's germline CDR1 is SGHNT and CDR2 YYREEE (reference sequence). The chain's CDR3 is CASSLQGAYEQYF. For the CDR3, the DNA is TGTGCCAGCAGCTTACAGGGGGCCTACGAGCAGTACTTC.

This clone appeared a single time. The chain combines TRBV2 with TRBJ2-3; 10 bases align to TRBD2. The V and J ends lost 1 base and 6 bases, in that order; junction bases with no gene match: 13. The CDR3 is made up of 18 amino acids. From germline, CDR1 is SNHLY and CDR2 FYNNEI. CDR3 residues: CASSEVLAGLLPMDTQYF. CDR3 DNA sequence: TGTGCCAGCAGTGAAGTACTAGCGGGGCTTCTGCCTATGGATACGCAGTATTTT.

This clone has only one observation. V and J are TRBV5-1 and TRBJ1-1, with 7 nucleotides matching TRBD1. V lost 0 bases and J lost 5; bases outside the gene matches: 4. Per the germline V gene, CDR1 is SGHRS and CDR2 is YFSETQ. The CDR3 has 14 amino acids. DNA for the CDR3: TGCGCCAGCAGCTTGGGACAGGGATGGACTGAAGCTTTCTTT. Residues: CASSLGQGWTEAFF.

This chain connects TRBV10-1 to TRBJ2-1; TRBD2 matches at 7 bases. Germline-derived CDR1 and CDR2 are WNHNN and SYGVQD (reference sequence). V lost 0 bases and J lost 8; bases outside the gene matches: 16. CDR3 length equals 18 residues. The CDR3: CASSESTPVPGGFHEQFF. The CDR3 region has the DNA TGCGCCAGCAGTGAGTCGACTCCGGTTCCGGGGGGTTTCCATGAGCAGTTCTTC.

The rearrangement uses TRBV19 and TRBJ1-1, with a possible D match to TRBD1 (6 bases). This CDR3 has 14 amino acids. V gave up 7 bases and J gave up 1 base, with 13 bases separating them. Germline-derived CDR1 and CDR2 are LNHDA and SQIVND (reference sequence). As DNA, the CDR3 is TGTGCCAGTATCCTTCAAGGGGGGAACACTGAAGCTTTCTTT. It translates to CASILQGGNTEAFF.